The 26 T cell receptor beta chains presented below share a single source sample, sequenced in a study of identical twins. Each CDR3 protein is one row after TCRdb ran MiXCR on the 5' RACE reads. The sample consists of around 490,000 distinct CDR3 sequences, about 20% of them appearing once. These sequences were also reported in another study, on yellow fever vaccine responses in identical twins.

The sequencing input was CD4+ T cells sorted from blood. The receptors were sampled from a woman under 30 in good health.

This clonotype came up once. V usage is TRBV2 and J usage is TRBJ2-3; D is uncertain. The CDR3 sequence is 11 residues long. CDR1 and CDR2 (germline): SNHLY, FYNNEI. The CDR3 loop reads CAYESTDTQYF. CDR3 DNA sequence: TGTGCGTACGAAAGCACAGATACGCAGTATTTT. Using reference TRBV2 and TRBJ2-3 for the parts outside the CDR3, the full variable domain is EPEVTQTPSHQVTQMGQEVILRCVPISNHLYFYWYRQILGQKVEFLVSFYNNEISEKSEIFDDQFSVERPDGSNFTLKIRSTKLEDSAMYFCAYESTDTQYFGPGTRLTVL.

This clonotype was counted only a few times. This sequence joins TRBV10-3 and TRBJ2-3; 10 bases are a match to TRBD2. The V and J ends lost 6 bases and 5 bases, in that order; junction bases with no gene match: 8. This CDR3 contains 15 residues. Per germline, CDR1 ENHRY and CDR2 SYGVKD. Here the CDR3 DNA reads TGTGCCATCAGCAGTAGCGGGGGGAAAAGAGATACGCAGTATTTT. Protein: CAISSSGGKRDTQYF.

V and J are TRBV7-3 and TRBJ2-1, with D maybe TRBD1 (6 bases). There are 14 residues in the CDR3. Trimming removed 2 bases at V and 6 bases at J, with 11 bases between. CDR1 is SGHTA and CDR2 is FQGTGA in the germline V gene. CDR3 nucleotide sequence: TGTGCCAGCAGCTTACAGGGGTTTAGCAATGAGCAGTTCTTC. This sequence encodes CASSLQGFSNEQFF.

This clonotype occurred a few times. This chain links TRBV19 with TRBJ1-1; unclear D gene. The CDR3 spans 12 residues. Deletions cut 3 bases from V and 5 bases from J, with 7 bases between. Germline V gene data show CDR1 as LNHDA and CDR2 as SQIVND (reference sequence). The CDR3 region has the DNA TGTGCCAGTAGTATCGGCAGGACTGAAGCTTTCTTT. Its protein product is CASSIGRTEAFF.

This clonotype was observed a few times. The chain has TRBV4-1 and TRBJ2-5; TRBD1 agrees at 7 bases. The CDR3 loop spans 18 amino acids. Germline V CDR1 and CDR2: MGHRA, YSYEKL. The junction had 18 bases not matched to a gene; V was cut back by 3 bases and J by 5 bases. The CDR3 sequence: CASSHGVSTVGGLETQYF. CDR3 sequence (DNA): TGCGCCAGCAGCCATGGAGTTAGTACCGTAGGGGGCCTGGAGACCCAGTACTTC.

This sequence joins TRBV20-1 and TRBJ2-1, with D perhaps TRBD1 or TRBD2 (5 bases each). There are 14 residues in the CDR3. CDR1 and CDR2 (germline): DFQATT, SNEGSKA (reference sequence). The CDR3 coding sequence is TGCAGCCACCCCGCCGGGGCCACCTACAATGAGCAGTTCTTC. It translates to CSHPAGATYNEQFF.

This chain joins TRBV27 and TRBJ1-1; TRBD1 aligns across 8 bases. V shed 6 bases and J 1 base; nucleotides not matched to a gene: 7. Germline values: CDR1 MNHEY, CDR2 SMNVEV (reference sequence). This CDR3 is built from 15 residues. CDR3 sequence (DNA): TGTGCCAGCAGCCGGACAGGGTATAAGAACACTGAAGCTTTCTTT. Translating gives CASSRTGYKNTEAFF.

This clonotype was detected only a few times. This chain links TRBV24-1 with TRBJ2-5; 9 nucleotides align to TRBD1. Germline CDR1 reads KGHDR; CDR2 reads SFDVKD. The V and J ends lost 9 bases and 5 bases, in that order; junction bases with no gene match: 9. The CDR3 has 14 amino acids. The CDR3 DNA follows: TGTGCCACCTCGCGGACAGGGGTCGTGGAGACCCAGTACTTC. Its protein is CATSRTGVVETQYF.

This clonotype was seen a handful of times. The CDR3 sequence is CASSPRGQGRTTDTQYF. The CDR3 DNA reads TGCGCCAGCAGCCCGAGGGGACAGGGCAGGACCACAGATACGCAGTATTTT. The gene calls are TRBV5-1 and TRBJ2-3, with 9 nucleotides matching TRBD1. Per the germline V gene, CDR1 is SGHRS and CDR2 is YFSETQ. This CDR3 is 17 amino acids long. V lost 4 bases to trimming and J lost 2 bases; unmatched junction nucleotides: 11.

J is TRBJ2-7 and V is TRBV5-1; possible D gene TRBD2, 6 bases. Deletions cut 4 bases from V and 7 bases from J, with 15 bases between. Germline values: CDR1 SGHRS, CDR2 YFSETQ. There are 13 residues in the CDR3. CDR3 sequence: CASSPASVGEQYF. The CDR3 nucleotides are TGCGCCAGCAGCCCCGCTAGCGTCGGGGAGCAGTACTTC. The entire variable domain, with the rest obtained from reference TRBV5-1 and TRBJ2-7, is as follows: KAGVTQTPRYLIKTRGQQVTLSCSPISGHRSVSWYQQTPGQGLQFLFEYFSETQRNKGNFPGRFSGRQFSNSRSEMNVSTLELGDSALYLCASSPASVGEQYFGPGTRLTVT.

This clonotype was seen a handful of times. The gene calls are TRBV4-2 and TRBJ2-7; the D is unclear. Germline loops: CDR1 LGHNA, CDR2 YNFKEQ. The ends were cut back, 0 bases at V and 0 bases at J, with 15 bases in the middle. The CDR3 sequence is 17 residues long. The CDR3 spells CASSQEDWFSGSYEQYF. Here the CDR3 DNA reads TGTGCCAGCAGCCAAGAGGATTGGTTCTCCGGCTCCTACGAGCAGTACTTC.

The J gene is TRBJ2-2, the V gene TRBV5-1, with D hard to call. This CDR3 comprises 15 residues. The germline V and J ends were trimmed by 4 bases and 0 bases, with 10 bases remaining between them. CDR1 is SGHRS and CDR2 is YFSETQ in the germline V gene. The CDR3 coding sequence is TGCGCCAGCAGCCCCGATGGCTCGAACACCGGGGAGCTGTTTTTT. Protein sequence: CASSPDGSNTGELFF.

The CDR3 loop reads CTAQDSTYEQYF. DNA of the CDR3: TGCACCGCCCAAGACTCGACTTACGAGCAGTACTTC. The chain employs TRBV29-1 and TRBJ2-7, with D hard to call. The V gene's germline CDR1 is SQVTM and CDR2 ANQGSEA. The CDR3 runs 12 residues.

There are a few counts of this clonotype. The rearrangement uses TRBV20-1 and TRBJ1-6; 9 bases map to TRBD1. The CDR3 spans 14 residues. CDR1 is DFQATT, CDR2 SNEGSKA, per germline (reference sequence). The ends lost 4 bases at V and 10 bases at J; junction bases unmatched: 8. CDR3 nucleotides: TGCAGTGCTATAACCGGGACAGGGACCTCACCCCTCCACTTT. Its protein product is CSAITGTGTSPLHF.

This clonotype has just one count. V and J are TRBV6-1 and TRBJ1-4; 9 bases line up with TRBD1. Unmatched junction bases numbered 5, after V lost 5 bases and J lost 10 bases. Germline CDR1 reads MNHNS; CDR2 reads SASEGT. The CDR3 has 13 amino acids. The CDR3 nucleotides are TGTGCCAGCAGTCAGGGGACAGGGTCAAAACTGTTTTTT. Translated, it gives CASSQGTGSKLFF.

V usage is TRBV7-2 and J usage is TRBJ2-1, with 9 bases identical to TRBD2. The germline gives CDR1 SGHTA, CDR2 FQGNSA. The J segment lost 4 bases and the V segment lost 5 bases, leaving 6 bases of the junction unmatched. The CDR3 has 15 residues. The CDR3 spells CASSKGLAPYNEQFF. DNA for the CDR3: TGTGCCAGCAGCAAGGGACTAGCACCTTACAATGAGCAGTTCTTC.

The J gene is TRBJ2-1, the V gene TRBV7-9; unclear D gene. Per the germline V gene, CDR1 is SEHNR and CDR2 is FQNEAQ (reference sequence). CDR3 size: 16 residues. Trimming stripped 5 bases from V and 0 bases from J, with 14 bases between. The CDR3 loop reads CASSPKILTSYNEQFF. The DNA for the CDR3 is TGTGCCAGCAGCCCAAAGATCCTTACCTCCTACAATGAGCAGTTCTTC.

There are a few counts of this clonotype. The chain carries TRBV12-3 or TRBV12-4 and TRBJ2-2, with D possibly called TRBD1 or TRBD2 (5 bases each). V was clipped by 6 bases and J by 4 bases, with 15 bases between them. The CDR3 runs 15 residues. CDR3 amino acids: CASSPRGASTGELFF. In DNA form, the CDR3 reads TGTGCCAGCAGCCCCAGAGGGGCCAGCACCGGGGAGCTGTTTTTT.

In its sample, this clonotype was seen a few times. The chain has TRBV29-1 and TRBJ1-1; 10 bases match TRBD1. CDR1 is SQVTM and CDR2 is ANQGSEA in the germline V gene. Trimming removed 7 bases from V and 4 bases from J; junction bases left unmatched: 3. There are 12 residues in the CDR3. The CDR3 DNA follows: TGCAGCGCATGGGACAGGGGCACTGAAGCTTTCTTT. Its translation: CSAWDRGTEAFF.

This chain joins TRBV19 and TRBJ2-1, with TRBD2 matching over 15 bases. Germline trimming cut 1 base from V and 6 bases from J; bases unmatched to any gene: 10. Germline assignment: CDR1 LNHDA and CDR2 SQIVND (reference sequence). CDR3 size: 19 residues. DNA for the CDR3: TGTGCCAGTAGTATAGCCGGACTAGCGGGGGGGCCTGATCGCAATGAGCAGTTCTTC. Translating it yields CASSIAGLAGGPDRNEQFF.

There are a few counts of this clonotype. V gene TRBV5-1 combines with J gene TRBJ2-3, with D perhaps assigned TRBD1 or TRBD2 (5 bases each). Germline values: CDR1 SGHRS, CDR2 YFSETQ. CDR3 length: 17 residues. V gave up 4 bases and J gave up 6 bases, with 24 bases separating them. CDR3 residues: CASSPSGSGPSGDTQYF. As DNA, the CDR3 is TGCGCCAGCAGCCCATCGGGTTCAGGGCCCTCGGGGGATACGCAGTATTTT.

V usage is TRBV7-8 and J usage is TRBJ2-7, with TRBD2 matching over 14 bases. Looked up from germline, CDR1 is SGHVS and CDR2 is FQNEAQ. After removal of 3 bases from V and 0 bases from J, the junction contained 10 bases not matched to a gene. The CDR3 consists of 19 residues. CDR3 in DNA: TGTGCCAGCAGCTTCGGGACTAGCGGGAGCGGTCGAGGCTCCTACGAGCAGTACTTC. This translates into CASSFGTSGSGRGSYEQYF.

This chain links TRBV20-1 with TRBJ2-1; D is perhaps TRBD2 (6 bases). Trimming pared 3 bases from V and 2 bases from J, leaving 8 bases between. CDR1 DFQATT and CDR2 SNEGSKA come from the germline V gene (reference sequence). The CDR3 consists of 13 residues. CDR3 DNA sequence: TGCAGTGCTAGGGGAGGACCCTACAATGAGCAGTTCTTC. As protein: CSARGGPYNEQFF.

This clonotype was seen only a few times. The chain recombines TRBV10-1 with TRBJ2-1; 7 bases line up with TRBD1. Germline lookup yields CDR1 WNHNN and CDR2 SYGVQD (reference sequence). The CDR3 spans 14 residues. After removal of 4 bases from V and 4 bases from J, the junction contained 4 bases not matched to a gene. CDR3 DNA: TGCGCCAGCAGTGGACAGGGTGTTTACAATGAGCAGTTCTTC. Its protein is CASSGQGVYNEQFF.

This clonotype was detected a few times. This chain connects TRBV29-1 to TRBJ2-1, with 12 bases lining up with TRBD2. The CDR3 contains 13 residues. V was clipped by 4 bases and J by 9 bases; unmatched bases: 4. Per germline, CDR1 SQVTM and CDR2 ANQGSEA. The CDR3 DNA reads as TGCAGCGTTGGACCTAGCGGGAGGGGTGAGCAGTTCTTC. As protein: CSVGPSGRGEQFF.

This clonotype turned up a few times. The V gene is TRBV3-1, the J gene TRBJ1-2, with D possibly being TRBD1 (6 bases). V was trimmed by 3 bases and J by 4 bases, leaving 24 bases between them. The germline V gene has CDR1 LGHDT and CDR2 YNNKEL (reference sequence). This CDR3 has 18 residues. The CDR3 sequence: CASSQTNRILQGVYGYTF. DNA of the CDR3: TGTGCCAGCAGCCAGACGAACAGGATTCTACAGGGTGTCTATGGCTACACCTTC.